Reported below is one T cell receptor beta chain. Its antigen remains unknown. Profiled with immunoSEQ multiplex PCR; TCRdb holds only in-frame clones, not every one. The table has approximately 15,000 clones, 89% seen once; the top ten hold less than 20%. The data were taken from a study of PD-1 blockade in classical Hodgkin lymphoma. Study details: Nivolumab was given intravenously to patients at 3 mg/kg every 2 weeks. Findings and caveats of the study: CD4+ TCR diversity rose significantly by C4D1, and CD8+ TCR diversity did not. Before treatment, complete responders showed about the same diversity as newly diagnosed patients.

The time point here: cycle 4 day 1 (C4D1), after 5 to 7 weeks of nivolumab. The patients all showed relapse after autologous stem cell transplantation, while their brentuximab vedotin exposure varied. Thawed PBMCs underwent magnetic negative selection to obtain purified CD8+ T cells. Complete response, partial response or progressive disease made up the best responses. The CDR3 spans 16 residues. CDR1 is SGHVS, CDR2 FNYEAQ, per germline. With V trimmed by 3 bases and J by 8 bases, 12 bases remained unmatched. The chain couples TRBV7-6 to TRBJ2-1; TRBD1 aligns across 8 bases. This specimen consisted of CD8+ T cells from blood, obtained before the fourth cycle of nivolumab. The receptor's source is a human donor with classical Hodgkin lymphoma. The CDR3, as DNA: TGTGCCAGCAGCTTCCAGCCCGGACAGGGTCGGGATGAGCAGTTCTTC. The encoded protein is CASSFQPGQGRDEQFF.